One sample yielded the 20 T cell receptor beta chains listed below, sequenced in a study of blood T cell repertoires in COVID-19. Generated by immunoSEQ multiplex PCR, the TCRdb table keeps only in-frame clones and is missing some. The table lists just over 300,000 clones, approximately 90% of them singletons. Material: PBMCs or T cells enriched from blood (not recorded which). The receptor source for this set is a man younger than 40 who had recovered from COVID-19.

CDR3 region: CASKFQYQETQYF. The CDR3 nucleotides are TGTGCCAGCAAGTTCCAGTACCAAGAGACCCAGTACTTC. This rearrangement joins TRBV2 to TRBJ2-5; D is undetermined. The CDR3 spans 13 residues. Trimming pared 7 bases from V and 0 bases from J, leaving 9 bases between. Germline V CDR1 and CDR2: SNHLY, FYNNEI.

The chain joins TRBV7-8 to TRBJ1-2; no firm D call. The germline V and J ends were trimmed by 2 bases and 1 base, with 11 bases remaining between them. The CDR3 spans 15 residues. Germline-derived CDR1 and CDR2 are SGHVS and FQNEAQ. CDR3 sequence: CASSLRPGLNYGYTF. CDR3 bases: TGTGCCAGCAGCTTAAGGCCAGGACTTAACTATGGCTACACCTTC.

The chain links TRBV29-1 to TRBJ2-7; 9 bases map to TRBD1. There are 13 residues in the CDR3. The J segment lost 3 bases and the V segment lost 7 bases, leaving 7 bases of the junction unmatched. The germline V gene encodes CDR1 SQVTM and CDR2 ANQGSEA. CDR3 sequence: CSASTGGNYEQYF. CDR3 bases: TGCAGCGCGTCAACAGGGGGCAACTACGAGCAGTACTTC.

The chain has TRBV7-9 and TRBJ2-2; 12 bases are shared with TRBD2. There are 14 residues in the CDR3. Trimming at V came to 5 bases and at J to 17 bases, leaving 12 bases not matched to a gene. Germline V gives CDR1 SEHNR, CDR2 FQNEAQ (reference sequence). The CDR3, as DNA: TGTGCCAGCAGCACCACTAGCGGGAGGTCCGTCGCCTTTTTT. Its translation: CASSTTSGRSVAFF. The full variable domain, with the rest looked up from reference TRBV7-9 and TRBJ2-2, is DTGVSQNPRHKITKRGQNVTFRCDPISEHNRLYWYRQTLGQGPEFLTYFQNEAQLEKSRLLSDRFSAERPKGSFSTLEIQRTEQGDSAMYLCASSTTSGRSVAFFGEGSRLTVL.

This chain joins TRBV15 and TRBJ1-5; D unresolved. In germline, CDR1 is LNHNV, CDR2 YYDKDF (reference sequence). CDR3 length equals 13 residues. The V end was cut by 8 bases, the J end by 0 bases, with 8 bases between. The CDR3 is CATGEYSNQPQHF. Here the CDR3 DNA reads TGTGCCACCGGGGAGTATAGCAATCAGCCCCAGCATTTT.

The chain joins TRBV4-1 to TRBJ2-7; TRBD1 aligns across 9 bases. The J segment lost 5 bases and the V segment lost 3 bases, leaving 2 bases of the junction unmatched. Germline CDR1 is MGHRA and CDR2 is YSYEKL. The CDR3 length is 13 residues. The CDR3 is CASSHRTGDEQYF. The CDR3 DNA reads as TGCGCCAGCAGCCACAGGACAGGGGACGAGCAGTACTTC.

The chain uses TRBV24-1 and TRBJ2-7, with 9 bases aligning to TRBD1. CDR3 size: 15 residues. The trim removed 3 bases at V and 0 bases at J, leaving 2 bases unmatched. Germline V lookup: CDR1 KGHDR, CDR2 SFDVKD. The CDR3 DNA reads as TGTGCCACCAGTGATACAGGGGGCGGCTCCTACGAGCAGTACTTC. Protein: CATSDTGGGSYEQYF.

A few counts support this clone. The chain uses TRBV2 and TRBJ2-7; D might be TRBD2 (5 bases). Trimming took 3 bases from V and 1 from J, leaving 22 bases between them. This CDR3 is 18 amino acids long. The germline gives CDR1 SNHLY, CDR2 FYNNEI. The CDR3 DNA follows: TGTGCCAGCAGTGAGATTGGGATCCCCCCTGGGAGTTCCTACGAGCAGTACTTC. It yields the protein CASSEIGIPPGSSYEQYF.

V gene TRBV5-4 combines with J gene TRBJ2-5; unclear D gene. Germline V lookup: CDR1 SGHNT, CDR2 YYREEE (reference sequence). Deletions cut 4 bases from V and 1 base from J, with 5 bases between. The CDR3 is made up of 12 amino acids. CDR3 DNA sequence: TGTGCCAGCAGCCCCCGCCAAGAGACCCAGTACTTC. It specifies CASSPRQETQYF.

V is TRBV27 and J is TRBJ1-4; 9 nucleotides align to TRBD1. The CDR3 has 14 amino acids. V was pared by 4 bases and J by 8 bases, with 5 bases of the junction left unmatched. Germline V gene lookup returns CDR1 MNHEY and CDR2 SMNVEV (reference sequence). The DNA of the CDR3 is TGTGCCAGCAGTTCGGGACAGGGCCCCGAAAAACTGTTTTTT. It translates to CASSSGQGPEKLFF.

The chain links TRBV2 to TRBJ1-1; D is unresolved. The CDR3 totals 11 residues. V was clipped by 4 bases and J by 6 bases, with 6 bases between them. The V gene's germline CDR1 is SNHLY and CDR2 FYNNEI. The DNA of the CDR3 is TGTGCCAGCAGTGGTGCGGCTGAAGCTTTCTTT. It encodes CASSGAAEAFF.

The rearrangement uses TRBV11-3 and TRBJ1-5; no clear D gene. This CDR3 is 13 amino acids long. Germline V CDR1 and CDR2: SGHNT, YENEEA. The V gene lost 4 bases and the J gene lost 5 bases, with 9 bases spanning the gap. CDR3 loop: CASSSRVDQPQHF. The CDR3 DNA reads as TGTGCCAGCAGCTCCCGGGTAGATCAGCCCCAGCATTTT.

This chain links TRBV19 with TRBJ1-2, with 11 bases aligning to TRBD1. The CDR3 length is 16 residues. Germline CDR1 is LNHDA and CDR2 is SQIVND (reference sequence). With 6 bases clipped from V and 0 bases from J, the junction kept 6 bases outside the gene matches. CDR3 protein: CASRKGQGGTNYGYTF. The DNA of the CDR3 is TGTGCCAGTAGAAAGGGACAGGGGGGAACTAACTATGGCTACACCTTC.

This clone was observed a handful of times. J is TRBJ2-7 and V is TRBV6-4; D is undetermined. V lost 6 bases and J lost 0, with 9 bases in between. The germline V gene has CDR1 MRHNA and CDR2 SNTAGT. The CDR3 runs to 13 residues. CDR3 in amino acids: CASRVELSYEQYF. For the CDR3, the DNA is TGTGCCAGCAGGGTTGAGCTCTCCTACGAGCAGTACTTC.

The CDR3 coding sequence is TGTGCCAGCAGCCAACTCTATGGGGCCGCCTTCGCGTCCTACGAGCAGTACTTC. Its translation: CASSQLYGAAFASYEQYF. V and J are TRBV3-1 (or the pseudogene TRBV3-2) and TRBJ2-7; D is perhaps TRBD1 (5 bases). V gave up 2 bases and J gave up 1 base, with 21 bases separating them. Germline-derived CDR1 and CDR2 are LGHDT and YNNKEL (reference sequence). CDR3 length equals 18 residues.

The chain employs TRBV15 and TRBJ1-6; unclear D gene. Trimming took 3 bases from V and 3 from J, leaving 9 bases between them. Germline-derived CDR1 and CDR2 are LNHNV and YYDKDF (reference sequence). The CDR3 has 15 residues. The CDR3 DNA reads as TGTGCCACCAGCAGCCGGGATGGCTATAATTCACCCCTCCACTTT. Translating it yields CATSSRDGYNSPLHF.

V usage is TRBV5-1 and J usage is TRBJ1-1, with D hard to call. The CDR3 spans 14 residues. The germline V gene encodes CDR1 SGHRS and CDR2 YFSETQ. V lost 3 bases and J 3 bases, leaving 12 bases between the germline ends. The CDR3 DNA is TGCGCCAGCAGCTCGGGGTTGTCGGACACTGAAGCTTTCTTT. It codes for CASSSGLSDTEAFF.

The genes are TRBV28 and TRBJ1-2; 8 bases align to TRBD1. CDR1 and CDR2 from the germline V gene are MDHEN and SYDVKM. This CDR3 region has 17 residues. The ends lost 4 bases at V and 7 bases at J; junction bases unmatched: 17. The CDR3 sequence: CASSSSSLLQGGGGYTF. The DNA for the CDR3 is TGTGCCAGCAGTTCCTCATCCCTTCTACAGGGGGGGGGTGGCTACACCTTC.

J is TRBJ2-1 and V is TRBV6-5; TRBD1 might be the D (6 bases). CDR3 length equals 14 residues. Germline V gene sequence: CDR1 MNHEY, CDR2 SVGAGI. V lost 6 bases and J 0 bases, leaving 9 bases between the germline ends. DNA of the CDR3: TGTGCCAGCAGAGGGGGTTACTCCTACAATGAGCAGTTCTTC. As protein: CASRGGYSYNEQFF.

The genes are TRBV30 and TRBJ2-7; 9 positions match TRBD1. CDR3 length equals 13 residues. V lost 4 bases, J lost 4 bases, and 5 bases stayed unmatched. The germline gives CDR1 GTSNPN, CDR2 SVGIG (reference sequence). Here the CDR3 reads CAWTTGQGYEQYF. The CDR3 DNA follows: TGTGCCTGGACCACGGGACAGGGATACGAGCAGTACTTC. Using reference TRBV30 and TRBJ2-7 for the parts outside the CDR3, the full variable domain is SQTIHQWPATLVQPVGSPLSLECTVEGTSNPNLYWYRQAAGRGLQLLFYSVGIGQISSEVPQNLSASRPQDRQFILSSKKLLLSDSGFYLCAWTTGQGYEQYFGPGTRLTVT.